This is a list of T cell receptor beta chains from one sample in a study of PD-1 blockade in classical Hodgkin lymphoma. The data were produced by immunoSEQ multiplex PCR, yet TCRdb's version contains in-frame clones alone and is incomplete. This table has fewer than 8,000 clones, about 80% appearing once. The sample here was CD4+ T cells from blood, taken at baseline. These receptors all come from a human donor with classical Hodgkin lymphoma. Both conserved end residues are part of each CDR3. Each record gives: J gene, D gene, V gene, CDR3 protein. D genes are given only for firm matches.

J: TRBJ2-2; D: -; V: TRBV2; CDR3: CASSHTGTIVGELFF
J: TRBJ1-6; D: TRBD1; V: TRBV6-5; CDR3: CASSSGGLNLHF
J: TRBJ1-3; D: -; V: TRBV7-2; CDR3: CASSGRGRVSGNTIYF
J: TRBJ1-6; D: -; V: TRBV10-3; CDR3: CAIRGRRLDSPLHF
J: TRBJ2-2; D: -; V: TRBV2; CDR3: CASSRFGELFF
J: TRBJ1-2; D: -; V: TRBV25-1; CDR3: CASSDYSGRGRAAGYTF
J: TRBJ1-4; D: TRBD1; V: TRBV7-2; CDR3: CASSPGTGYEKLFF
J: TRBJ2-5; D: -; V: TRBV5-1; CDR3: CASSRLGRAQETQYF
J: TRBJ2-2; D: TRBD2; V: TRBV6-4; CDR3: CASSERRGGDTGELFF
J: TRBJ1-6; D: -; V: TRBV7-9; CDR3: CASSLDAISPLHF
J: TRBJ1-2; D: -; V: TRBV7-9; CDR3: CASSSDRPGDYGYTF